This T cell receptor (beta chain) was identified during a study of cytomegalovirus exposure and HLA in healthy donors (dated 2017 in TCRdb). For the wider study: An earlier analysis of approximately 640 of the donors reported 276 Gb of sequence data and some 120 million unique TCR beta sequences from about 200 million T cells. A separate validation cohort of over 95 different subjects was used in addition to the roughly 670-subject first cohort. Both class I and class II loci were covered by HLA typing, at four-digit resolution. A later genetic analysis used genome-wide SNP genotypes for about 65% of the roughly 670 donors, treating that subset as a discovery cohort. Using immunosequencing, the study profiled T cell repertoires from 666 subjects and related those repertoires to cytomegalovirus serostatus. To study patterns of TCR occurrence, a later analysis re-analyzed previously published TCR beta repertoires from several hundred donors and added high-resolution HLA genotyping. Among roughly 400 genotyped donors of the cohort, an average of about 240,000 unique TCR beta nucleotide sequences was sequenced per donor, of which 15% to 20% were non-productive. The study aimed to test whether cataloging public T cell receptors could reveal signatures of past pathogen exposure. Of the roughly 400 genotyped donors, around 81% fell in the genetic ancestry cluster associated with self-reported Caucasian donors. The number of donors typed differed by locus, with about 629-630 for A, B, C, DRB1 and DQB1, around 520 for DQA1, under 610 for DPA1, and some 440 for DPB1. Donor age, sex, ethnicity and CMV serostatus were compiled alongside the repertoire data. All discovery cohort repertoires had been generated on a single sequencing platform. In the later analysis, no new phenotypic data were used to find candidate immune exposures; instead, reliance was placed on TCR beta sequences and their occurrence across donors. To predict cytomegalovirus infection status, the study combined high-throughput TCR immunosequencing, statistical association of individual TCRs with disease status, and machine learning. An earlier analysis of a few hundred of the donors applied high-throughput TCR beta sequencing to assess whether each TCR beta V gene segment acted as functional or pseudogenic. Five DR-DQ haplotypes were treated as single units for association and clustering because of strong linkage in the cohort. An early release that covered about 600 HLA-typed donors contained approximately 290 gigabases of sequencing data and about 84 million unique TCR sequences. Study-wide findings and limitations: An earlier analysis of 587 of the donors showed that most TCR beta V segments appeared in productive rearrangements either about 87% or about 30% of the time, which broadly matched IMGT annotations. Linkage disequilibrium might explain the correlated functional status among segregating V segments, but an unknown experimental factor could not be excluded. A cluster of highly shared sequence variants was judged likely to be a technical artifact of the sequencing pipeline. Across donors, most TCR sequences were observed very rarely, whereas some public TCRs were present in many individuals. Compared with the roughly 720-donor mean, donors in an Asian-associated ancestry cluster had fewer N-insertions in productive TCRs, according to a later genetic analysis. Roughly uniform sequencing depth across donors was assumed in presence/absence analyses, although this assumption may not hold. Because HLA typing was missing for some donors at each locus, association tests included only the typed subset. A total of 164 TCR beta chains were listed by the study as associated with cytomegalovirus. A few of the identified cytomegalovirus-associated TCR beta chains were confirmed in vitro to be specific for cytomegalovirus antigens. V-gene and J-gene trimming of TCR beta chains was associated with a missense DCLRE1C variant in a later genetic analysis, and the association was replicated in an independent cohort. In a later analysis, the rate of TCR association differed among HLA loci, with DRB1 alleles having the most associated TCRs and HLA-C alleles having the fewest. According to a later analysis, parvovirus B19, influenza, CMV and Epstein-Barr virus appeared linked to several top co-occurrence clusters. The authors suggested that the approach could potentially be extended to other disease states and immunological phenotypes. A further reported finding was that TCR beta sequences accurately predicted the HLA-A and HLA-B alleles for most subjects in the first cohort. According to a later analysis, most CMV-associated TCR beta chains appeared to be HLA-restricted, and the HLA associations seemed to be driven largely by CMV exposure. The only immune exposure information available for the cohort was CMV serostatus. The classifier was reported to diagnose cytomegalovirus status with high specificity and sensitivity in both the original and validation cohorts. The cohort was sequenced for TCR beta chains only, and without alpha or paired-chain data the features that could be detected were limited. In a later analysis, about 16,000 TCR beta sequences were associated with specific HLA alleles at a false discovery rate of 0.05. A later analysis found that HLA-associated TCR beta chains were more clonally expanded and had lower generation probabilities than equally common non-associated chains. Assigning TCR associations to individual alleles was difficult when HLA alleles, especially DR and DQ, strongly co-occurred. About 15 rarely observed V segments, including chromosome 9 orphons, were excluded from the earlier analysis of several hundred of the donors because counts were too low.

Libraries were built with the immunoSEQ multiplex PCR assay. For the multiplex PCR, a mixture combining 60 forward primers for TCR Vbeta segments and 13 reverse primers for TCR Jbeta segments was used. A multiplex PCR assay on genomic DNA amplified the CDR3 region of rearranged TCR beta genes. Amplified TCR beta libraries were sequenced as 87-base-pair reads on the Illumina HiSeq System. Concerning the study's data processing: In a later analysis, 80 million or so unique TCR beta chains were counted across the 650 to 750 repertoires, and approximately 9.9 million of these chains were shared by at least two donors. Raw reads were error-corrected and collapsed into unique sequences with a nearest-neighbor algorithm that merged closely related sequences to remove PCR and sequencing errors. Alignment of CDR3 sequences to IMGT reference sequences was used to assign V, D and J gene segments. For a sequence to be retained, a match of at least six nucleotides was required to both a V gene segment and a J gene segment. Rearrangements were classified as productive when the CDR3 lacked stop codons and remained in frame with V and J, and all other rearrangements were classified as non-productive. CDR3 was defined according to IMGT convention as the region running from the second conserved V-encoded cysteine to the conserved J-encoded phenylalanine. The earlier analysis of about 560 of the donors excluded any sequence lacking an unambiguous match to a single V gene segment. An earlier analysis of fewer than 750 of the donors classified V segments as functional when productive rearrangements were above 56.7% and as segregating when the standard deviation between donors was above 5%. A statistical classification framework was developed to diagnose cytomegalovirus status using the catalog of TCR beta chain sequences. In a later analysis, TCR nucleotide sequences were compared against IMGT/GENE-DB human TR gene sequences so that V and J genes could be assigned. In a later analysis, CDR3 sequences and most-parsimonious VDJ recombination scenarios were assigned using the TCRdist pipeline. In a later analysis, each TCR beta chain was defined by its CDR3 amino acid sequence together with its V-gene family, and reads without a unique V-gene family were excluded. A later analysis removed 592 highly shared, low-generation-probability nucleotide sequences to deal with suspected cross-contamination and a sequencing artifact. In a later analysis, a clonal expansion index for each public chain was calculated from normalized within-repertoire ranks of inferred template counts. In a later analysis, generation probabilities were computed with a VDJ recombination model fitted to out-of-frame rearrangements, and the resulting probabilities were checked against IGoR. In a later analysis, hypergeometric tests were used to score TCR-TCR, TCR-HLA and TCR-CMV co-occurrence, with a repertoire-size bias correction applied to TCR pairs. To estimate false discovery rates, a later analysis permuted the HLA or CMV assignments 20 times. A later analysis grouped co-occurring TCRs with DBSCAN, adding TCRdist sequence similarity when clustering within HLA-allele-positive subsets. Co-occurrence clustering excluded repertoires with fewer than 30,000 or more than 120,000 public chains, plus five with anomalous nucleotide sharing. TCRdb limited this immuneACCESS table to in-frame rearrangements with V and J called. A share of clones is missing; checked studies link under half to unresolved V genes, and the rest is unexplained. V and J calls and clone size are copied from that table; D and trimming were computed from the DNA. The sample has approximately 34,000 clones on record. 1.5% to 2% of the sample is held by the ten biggest clonotypes.

The cohort comprised 710 or so healthy bone marrow donors. At the time of sampling, all cohort members were nominally healthy, though unrecorded immune exposures were likely present. The donor was CMV seropositive and was included in the group of some 290 seropositive cohort members. A peripheral blood sample was provided by each donor, and peripheral blood mononuclear cells were used for TCR beta sequencing. The Qiagen DNeasy Blood Extraction Kit was used to extract genomic DNA from the blood cell samples. In regard to this clone: The antigen it binds to is not known.

Sequenced sample: PBMCs. The clonotype was recovered from a woman aged 40 to 55 in good health and CMV-seropositive.

The CDR3 reads as follows: CASSFRAGLSYEQYF. The nucleotide sequence reads TGTGCCAGCAGTTTTCGCGCGGGACTATCCTACGAGCAGTACTTC. This receptor chain uses TRBV27 and TRBJ2-7; 7 bases in the middle match TRBD2. V loses 3 bases at its end and J loses 1 base; junction bases beyond the gene matches: 6. Via the germline V gene (reference sequence), CDR1 is MNHEY and CDR2 SMNVEV. Reading from cysteine to phenylalanine, the CDR3 counts 15 amino acids. Only the CDR3 part of the read is kept: 45 bases, read in frame from the first base.